This TCR beta chain is from a study of blood T cells in healthy people across ages. The authors ran a second PCR of about 6 to 11 cycles using a sample-barcoded 5' primer and a J-beta primer mix. A tag from a template-switch adaptor with 12 random nucleotides marked each cDNA molecule. TCRdb reprocessed the 5' RACE reads via MiXCR and lists one record per CDR3 protein. The sample holds roughly 1,500,000 distinct CDR3 sequences, roughly 32% seen once. Per germline, CDR1 DFQATT and CDR2 SNEGSKA (reference sequence). Trimming took 6 bases from V and 2 from J; bases not matched to a gene: 11. This CDR3 is 15 amino acids long.

This clonotype originated in a woman aged 30 to 39 in good health. This rearrangement joins TRBV20-1 to TRBJ2-3; TRBD2 matches 7 bases. Source material: blood. The CDR3 DNA is TGCAGTGCAGCCCGAGCGGGATCTAACACAGATACGCAGTATTTT. This encodes CSAARAGSNTDTQYF.